These 24 T cell receptor beta chains were all obtained from the same sample, sequenced in a study of metastatic and nonmetastatic thyroid tumors. MiXCR was used by TCRdb to re-call the PCR reads. The profile shows about 33,000 clones, over 15% of them singletons. There were no patients who had received any treatment before thyroid surgery. The sample was blood. The receptors shown here come from a female donor with papillary thyroid cancer or a benign thyroid nodule (not recorded which). Some clones in this sample may be carry-over from other donors' samples.

In this sample, this clone turned up many times. The chain combines TRBV4-2 with TRBJ2-7; TRBD1 aligns across 11 bases. The CDR3 totals 16 residues. With V trimmed by 4 bases and J by 4 bases, 9 bases remained unmatched. The V gene's germline CDR1 is LGHNA and CDR2 YNFKEQ. CDR3 sequence reads: CASSRHGQGATYEQYF. The CDR3 DNA is TGTGCCAGCAGCCGCCATGGACAGGGGGCAACATACGAGCAGTACTTC.

This clone came up many times. J is TRBJ2-1 and V is TRBV5-1, with TRBD2 matching 9 bases. V was pared by 4 bases and J by 0 bases, with 2 bases of the junction left unmatched. The CDR3 extends over 15 amino acids. Germline V gives CDR1 SGHRS, CDR2 YFSETQ. CDR3 nucleotides: TGCGCCAGCAGCCCTAGCGGGACCTCCTACAATGAGCAGTTCTTC. This encodes CASSPSGTSYNEQFF. The whole variable domain, remainder taken from reference TRBV5-1 and TRBJ2-1, is KAGVTQTPRYLIKTRGQQVTLSCSPISGHRSVSWYQQTPGQGLQFLFEYFSETQRNKGNFPGRFSGRQFSNSRSEMNVSTLELGDSALYLCASSPSGTSYNEQFFGPGTRLTVL.

Many counts were recorded for this clone. The chain links TRBV27 to TRBJ1-1, with 8 nucleotides matching TRBD1. V was clipped by 5 bases and J by 0 bases; unmatched bases: 2. This CDR3 is 14 amino acids long. Per the germline V gene, CDR1 is MNHEY and CDR2 is SMNVEV (reference sequence). Here the CDR3 DNA reads TGTGCCAGCAGTCGACAGGGGATGAACACTGAAGCTTTCTTT. Residues: CASSRQGMNTEAFF.

This clone qualifies as medium-sized. The chain joins TRBV12-3 or TRBV12-4 to TRBJ2-7, with 10 bases lining up with TRBD1. This CDR3 comprises 15 residues. J lost 2 bases, V lost 3 bases, and 4 bases had no gene match. The CDR3 region has the DNA TGTGCCAGCAGTTTTTCGGACAGGGGGACCTACGAGCAGTACTTC. Translation gives CASSFSDRGTYEQYF.

In its sample, this clone was seen many times. The chain employs TRBV5-1 and TRBJ1-1; 9 positions agree with TRBD1. CDR1 and CDR2 from the germline V gene are SGHRS and YFSETQ. The V gene end was trimmed by 3 bases and the J gene end by 3 bases; junction bases not matched to a gene: 9. There are 16 residues in the CDR3. CDR3 sequence: CASSWEMGQGDTEAFF. CDR3 nucleotide sequence: TGCGCCAGCAGCTGGGAGATGGGACAGGGAGACACTGAAGCTTTCTTT.

This clone was observed many times. This sequence joins TRBV19 and TRBJ2-1; TRBD1 might be the D (5 bases). Germline V gene data show CDR1 as LNHDA and CDR2 as SQIVND (reference sequence). V shed 7 bases and J shed 1 base, with 5 bases lying between them. The CDR3 loop spans 12 amino acids. The CDR3 bases are TGTGCCAGTACAGGGTCCTACAATGAGCAGTTCTTC. Amino acid sequence: CASTGSYNEQFF.

This clone was detected many times. The chain has TRBV5-1 and TRBJ1-1; maybe TRBD1 (5 bases). Trimming pared 0 bases from V and 0 bases from J, leaving 9 bases between. Germline CDR1 is SGHRS and CDR2 is YFSETQ. The CDR3 runs to 15 residues. The CDR3 here is CASSLAGRVNTEAFF. Written as DNA, the CDR3 is TGCGCCAGCAGCTTGGCCGGCAGGGTGAACACTGAAGCTTTCTTT.

The sample holds many counts of this clone. The rearrangement uses TRBV20-1 and TRBJ2-3, with no clear D. In germline, CDR1 is DFQATT, CDR2 SNEGSKA (reference sequence). CDR3 length: 11 amino acids. The ends were cut back, 5 bases at V and 3 bases at J, with 6 bases in the middle. CDR3 region: CSALKTDTQYF. The CDR3 DNA reads as TGCAGTGCTCTGAAGACAGATACGCAGTATTTT.

This clone was recorded at least ten times. The J gene is TRBJ1-2, the V gene TRBV20-1; 8 nucleotides align to TRBD1. CDR1 and CDR2 from the germline V gene are DFQATT and SNEGSKA (reference sequence). V shed 6 bases and J 5 bases; nucleotides not matched to a gene: 2. The CDR3 is made up of 11 amino acids. The CDR3 sequence is CSAQGAYGYTF. The CDR3, as DNA: TGCAGTGCCCAGGGGGCATATGGCTACACCTTC.

With regard to this clone: The CDR3 carries no conserved terminal phenylalanine or tryptophan, so it likely arises from a read error. The chain uses TRBV28 and TRBJ1-2, with a tentative D call TRBD1 (5 bases). This CDR3 spans 16 amino acids. Germline CDR1 reads MDHEN; CDR2 reads SYDVKM. Trimming stripped 10 bases from V and 0 bases from J, with 21 bases between. CDR3: CATGGSGTDPNYGYTS. CDR3 sequence (DNA): TGTGCCACCGGGGGTTCGGGCACAGACCCTAACTATGGCTACACCTCC.

This clone is medium-sized (0.01 to 0.1%) by share. This chain uses TRBV7-2 with TRBJ1-2; 10 positions match TRBD1. Trimming took 0 bases from V and 4 from J; bases not matched to a gene: 2. Per germline, CDR1 SGHTA and CDR2 FQGNSA. The CDR3 runs to 15 residues. CDR3 region: CASSLAGQGSYGYTF. CDR3 DNA: TGTGCCAGCAGCTTAGCGGGACAGGGGTCCTATGGCTACACCTTC.

This clone was seen many times. The chain has TRBV2 and TRBJ2-2, with a possible D match to TRBD2 (6 bases). Germline CDR1 is SNHLY and CDR2 is FYNNEI. This CDR3 region has 16 residues. Trimming left V 2 bases short and J 0 bases short, with 10 bases between. In DNA form, the CDR3 reads TGTGCCAGCAGTGAACTGGACTACACGAACACCGGGGAGCTGTTTTTT. Residues: CASSELDYTNTGELFF.

In its sample, this clone ranks as medium-sized. V and J are TRBV6-1 and TRBJ1-2, with 9 bases identical to TRBD1. The CDR3 covers 14 residues. CDR1 is MNHNS and CDR2 is SASEGT in the germline V gene. V trimming: 7 bases; J trimming: 5 bases; junction bases outside the gene matches: 8. The CDR3 bases are TGTGCCAGCACGCTGGACAGGGGAAATTATGGCTACACCTTC. It codes for CASTLDRGNYGYTF.

The chain uses TRBV9 and TRBJ1-3; the D gene is possibly TRBD1 (5 bases). V was cut by 5 bases and J by 0 bases, with 21 bases left in between. The CDR3 contains 18 residues. From germline, CDR1 is SGDLS and CDR2 YYNGEE. The CDR3 sequence is CASSYDPGTGPSGNTIYF. The CDR3 nucleotides read TGTGCCAGCAGTTACGACCCCGGAACAGGACCCTCTGGAAACACCATATATTTT.

This clone appeared many times. V and J are TRBV6-1 and TRBJ2-5, with 10 positions matching TRBD2. Unmatched junction bases numbered 8, after V lost 5 bases and J lost 2 bases. This CDR3 comprises 16 residues. Germline assignment: CDR1 MNHNS and CDR2 SASEGT. CDR3 sequence (DNA): TGTGCCAGCAGTAGAGGACTAGCGGACCTACAAGAGACCCAGTACTTC. Its translation: CASSRGLADLQETQYF.

There are many counts of this clone. With a much larger clone just one base away, this may be a read error. This sample also contains other DNA sequences that code for the same CDR3. The chain links TRBV19 to TRBJ2-1, with D possibly being TRBD2 (5 bases). The CDR3 is made up of 14 amino acids. Germline CDR1 LNHDA, CDR2 SQIVND (reference sequence). The CDR3 DNA reads TGTGCTAGTAGTGTAGCGCCGGCAGACAATGAGCAGTTCTTC. This translates into CASSVAPADNEQFF. Based on the CDR3 plus reference TRBV19 and TRBJ2-1, the full variable domain is DGGITQSPKYLFRKEGQNVTLSCEQNLNHDAMYWYRQDPGQGLRLIYYSQIVNDFQKGDIAEGYSVSREKKESFPLTVTSAQKNPTAFYLCASSVAPADNEQFFGPGTRLTVL.

In this sample, this clone turned up many times. The V and J genes are TRBV6-5 and TRBJ1-4; D may be TRBD1 (5 bases). The CDR3 sequence is 15 residues long. The germline V gene has CDR1 MNHEY and CDR2 SVGAGI. With 0 bases removed from V and 5 bases from J, the gap between germline ends came to 10 bases. CDR3 residues: CASSYSGVLNEKLFF. The CDR3 bases are TGTGCCAGCAGTTACTCGGGGGTATTGAATGAAAAACTGTTTTTT.

This clone has at least ten counts. The chain employs TRBV20-1 and TRBJ2-1; 11 positions match TRBD1. The V segment lost 1 base and the J segment 8 bases; nucleotides outside the gene matches: 7. In germline, CDR1 is DFQATT, CDR2 SNEGSKA (reference sequence). CDR3 length equals 15 residues. CDR3 bases: TGCAGTGCTAGAGGGCTTGGACAGGGGGCCCATGAGCAGTTCTTC. Translating it yields CSARGLGQGAHEQFF.

Comments on this clone: The junction departs from germline at one end; a sequencing error may be responsible. V and J are TRBV7-9 and TRBJ2-3, with 8 nucleotides matching TRBD1. The CDR3 length is 12 residues. CDR1 is SEHNR, CDR2 FQNEAQ, per germline (reference sequence). The CDR3 nucleotides read TGTGCCAGCGCACAGGGGGTATATACGCAGTACTTT. The encoded protein is CASAQGVYTQYF.

The CDR3 spells CASSIGTDINQPQHF. CDR3 DNA: TGTGCCAGTAGTATAGGGACGGACATCAATCAGCCCCAGCATTTT. The rearrangement links TRBV19 to TRBJ1-5; the D gene is possibly TRBD1 (5 bases). The CDR3 spans 15 residues. The V end lost 1 base, the J end lost 3 bases, and 10 bases lay between the germline ends. Germline V gene lookup returns CDR1 LNHDA and CDR2 SQIVND (reference sequence).

In its sample, this clone was seen many times. The gene calls are TRBV9 and TRBJ1-2; possible D gene TRBD1, 5 bases. V was cut by 3 bases and J by 4 bases, with 16 bases left in between. The germline CDR1 and CDR2 sequences are SGDLS and YYNGEE. The CDR3 is 15 residues long. CDR3 sequence reads: CASSASGTDPYGYTF. The CDR3 DNA sequence: TGTGCCAGCAGCGCGTCCGGGACTGACCCCTATGGCTACACCTTC.

The table lists this clone with many counts. The chain has TRBV7-9 and TRBJ2-1; D not resolved. The CDR3 is 13 amino acids. Per the germline V gene, CDR1 is SEHNR and CDR2 is FQNEAQ (reference sequence). V lost 8 bases, J lost 6 bases, and 14 bases lay in between. The CDR3 DNA reads TGTGCCAGCGGAGAGAGATGGGGCAATGAGCAGTTCTTC. It codes for CASGERWGNEQFF.

V is TRBV7-2 and J is TRBJ2-1; 7 bases are a match to TRBD2. The V segment lost 1 base and the J segment 7 bases; nucleotides outside the gene matches: 7. The CDR3 is 15 residues long. CDR1 and CDR2 from the germline V gene are SGHTA and FQGNSA. In nucleotides, the CDR3 is TGTGCCAGCAGCTTAGGGCTAGCGGAAGAAAATGAGCAGTTCTTC. This codes for CASSLGLAEENEQFF.

This clone was recorded at least ten times. The V gene is TRBV4-1, the J gene TRBJ1-4, with 8 bases aligning to TRBD1. The CDR3 has 13 residues. The junction had 3 bases not matched to a gene; V was cut back by 5 bases and J by 7 bases. CDR1 is MGHRA and CDR2 is YSYEKL in the germline V gene. CDR3 protein: CASSATGGEKLFF. The CDR3, as DNA: TGCGCCAGCAGCGCCACAGGGGGTGAAAAACTGTTTTTT.